This T cell receptor beta chain came from a study of cytomegalovirus exposure and HLA in healthy donors. Regarding the study as a whole: Indistinguishability led to the exclusion of some V segments, TRBV6-2 and TRBV6-3 included. Associated with cytomegalovirus, according to the listing, were about 160 TCR beta chains. In all likelihood, a cluster of highly shared sequence variants was a sequencing artifact.

The primer mix had 60 Vbeta and 13 Jbeta primers. The repertoire was sequenced with immunoSEQ multiplex PCR; TCRdb's copy has only in-frame clones and lacks some. This sample has about 100,000 clones, with 55% to 75% found just once. V lost 0 bases, J lost 8 bases, and 16 bases lay in between. The CDR3 sequence is 15 residues long. Germline V CDR1 and CDR2: LGHNA, YNFKEQ. In this sample, this clone turned up a few times. Its antigen is unidentified. Source material: PBMCs. The TCR was taken from a woman aged 18-30 years in good health and CMV-seropositive. The V call is TRBV4-2, the J call TRBJ1-2; D remains unclear. CDR3 in amino acids: CASSQEATRQEGYTF. The CDR3 DNA reads TGTGCCAGCAGCCAAGAGGCTACAAGACAAGAGGGCTACACCTTC.